These 5 T cell receptor beta chains came from one sample sequenced in a study of shared clonotypes between healthy human individuals (TCRdb year 2020). Library prep was done by the immunoSEQ multiplex PCR assay. The clones in this table, taken by TCRdb from immuneACCESS, are in-frame only. Not every clone is retained; where verified, under half of the shortfall comes from an unresolved V gene, and the cause of the rest is unknown. The sample profile shows 1.6 million or so clones; approximately 98.5% of them were found once. Around 0.38% of the sample rests with the top ten. Sequencing input: naive CD4+ T cells sorted from blood. The meaning of the sample's cell subset or site label: CD45RA+ positively selected. These receptor sequences come from a man aged 25 to 40 in good health.

The chain employs TRBV7-8 and TRBJ2-6; D is unclear. CDR1 is SGHVS and CDR2 is FQNEAQ in the germline V gene. The V end lost 4 bases, the J end lost 3 bases, and 7 bases lay between the germline ends. The CDR3 covers 14 residues. The CDR3 DNA reads TGTGCCAGCAGCTCAATAGGTGGGGCCAACGTCCTGACTTTC. Translated, it gives CASSSIGGANVLTF.

The chain couples TRBV5-1 to TRBJ2-5, with 7 nucleotides matching TRBD1. Germline loops: CDR1 SGHRS, CDR2 YFSETQ. The CDR3 runs 14 residues. The V segment lost 4 bases and the J segment 5 bases; nucleotides outside the gene matches: 8. CDR3 protein: CASSPSDRAETQYF. The CDR3 DNA reads as TGCGCCAGCAGCCCCTCAGACAGGGCGGAGACCCAGTACTTC.

The V gene is TRBV19, the J gene TRBJ2-2; 14 nucleotides match TRBD2. Germline CDR1 is LNHDA and CDR2 is SQIVND (reference sequence). V shed 3 bases and J 7 bases; nucleotides not matched to a gene: 16. There are 20 residues in the CDR3. CDR3 sequence (DNA): TGTGCCAGTAGTATTCTCTCCCAACGACGGGGACTAGCGGGAGTCGGGGAGCTGTTTTTT. Its translation is CASSILSQRRGLAGVGELFF.

V and J are TRBV5-1 and TRBJ1-3; D unresolved. In germline, CDR1 is SGHRS, CDR2 YFSETQ. The CDR3 has 16 amino acids. V dropped 1 base and J dropped 0 bases, with 11 bases sitting between them. The CDR3 nucleotides read TGCGCCAGCAGCTTGAGCCTTAAGAGCTCTGGAAACACCATATATTTT. The encoded protein is CASSLSLKSSGNTIYF.

On this clone: Within the sample, other DNA sequences also encode this same CDR3. This sequence joins TRBV28 and TRBJ1-5; tentatively, D is TRBD1 (5 bases). V lost 5 bases, J lost 2 bases, and 13 bases lay in between. CDR3 length: 15 amino acids. CDR1 and CDR2 from the germline V gene are MDHEN and SYDVKM. In nucleotides, the CDR3 is TGTGCCAGCAGTCTCCCTGGGGGTGGCAATCAGCCCCAGCATTTT. Its protein product is CASSLPGGGNQPQHF. Supplemented by reference TRBV28 and TRBJ1-5, the full variable domain reads DVKVTQSSRYLVKRTGEKVFLECVQDMDHENMFWYRQDPGLGLRLIYFSYDVKMKEKGDIPEGYSVSREKKERFSLILESASTNQTSMYLCASSLPGGGNQPQHFGDGTRLSIL.